Listed below are T cell receptor beta chains from one sample, sequenced in a study of patients and donors after allogeneic stem cell transplantation. TCRdb itself ran the RT-PCR reads through MiXCR, one entry per CDR3 protein. The table lists around 200,000 distinct CDR3 sequences, around two fifths of them singletons, with about 9.9% in the top ten. Material: blood, either unsorted or a sorted T cell fraction (not recorded which). Receptors were obtained from a human donor who was either an allogeneic HSCT recipient or a stem cell or donor lymphocyte infusion donor (not recorded which). It is not recorded whose cells these are; they may come from a transplant donor. The CDR3 runs from the conserved cysteine through the conserved F or W. Fields, in order: D gene, clone size, J gene, V gene, CDR3 protein, CDR3 DNA. A D gene is named only where the DNA matches it firmly. Rows may omit the clone size; those that give it use once, few, many or a size class.

- - TRBJ1-1 TRBV4-1 CASSQDRRGTEAFF TGCGCCAGCAGCCAAGATAGGAGGGGCACTGAAGCTTTCTTT
- few TRBJ1-1 TRBV20-1 CSARDGGTEAFF TGCAGTGCTAGAGATGGGGGGACTGAAGCTTTCTTT
- few TRBJ1-1 TRBV5-1 CASSLGASLNTEAFF TGCGCCAGCAGCTTGGGGGCCTCCTTGAACACTGAAGCTTTCTTT
- few TRBJ2-7 TRBV5-1 CASSFGESYEQYF TGCGCCAGCAGCTTCGGGGAATCCTACGAGCAGTACTTC
- - TRBJ1-1 TRBV3-1 CASSPLGGADTEAFF TGTGCCAGCAGCCCCCTGGGGGGGGCGGACACTGAAGCTTTCTTT
- once TRBJ2-7 TRBV12-3/TRBV12-4 CASSKSYEQYF TGTGCCAGCAGTAAAAGCTACGAGCAGTACTTC
- few TRBJ1-1 TRBV12-3/TRBV12-4 CASSLKAGAAEAFF TGTGCCAGCAGTTTGAAGGCAGGGGCGGCTGAAGCTTTCTTT
- few TRBJ2-3 TRBV28 CASSLPDTMDF TGTGCCAGCAGTTTACCCGACACCATGGATTTT
TRBD1 once TRBJ1-3 TRBV11-2 CASSPTLGQGRITIYF TGTGCCAGCAGCCCTACGTTGGGACAGGGCAGAATCACCATATATTTT
- - TRBJ2-3 TRBV12-3/TRBV12-4 CASSYGQTSTDTQYF TGTGCCAGCAGTTACGGACAGACTAGCACAGATACGCAGTATTTT
- - TRBJ1-1 TRBV20-1 CSAIEGRVTEAFF TGCAGTGCTATAGAGGGCAGGGTCACTGAAGCTTTCTTT
- few TRBJ1-6 TRBV12-3/TRBV12-4 CASGRDSPLHF TGTGCCAGCGGCCGCGATTCACCCCTCCACTTT
- - TRBJ2-3 TRBV12-3/TRBV12-4 CASRRTDTQYF TGTGCCTCTCGCCGCACAGATACGCAGTATTTT
- - TRBJ2-2 TRBV12-3/TRBV12-4 CASSPLYTGELFF TGTGCCAGCAGCCCTCTTTACACCGGGGAGCTGTTTTTT
TRBD2 - TRBJ2-5 TRBV7-9 CASSSAVLAESGTQYF TGTGCCAGCAGCTCAGCGGTACTAGCGGAGTCTGGGACCCAGTACTTC
- few TRBJ1-1 TRBV20-1 CSASRRARNAEAFF TGCAGTGCTAGTCGGCGCGCTCGAAACGCTGAAGCTTTCTTT
- few TRBJ2-2 TRBV6-5 CASSHHRDTGELFF TGTGCCAGCAGTCACCACAGGGACACCGGGGAGCTGTTTTTT